A selection of T cell receptor beta chains follows, all from one sample in a study of T cells in Graves' hyperthyroidism and ophthalmopathy. TCRdb re-called the multiplex PCR reads with MiXCR, one entry per CDR3 protein. This table holds roughly 500,000 distinct CDR3 sequences, about 16% found once. The sequencing input was blood. The receptors were gathered from a woman in her 30s with Graves' ophthalmopathy. The conserved cysteine and the conserved F or W are not part of the CDR3 here. Clone size is given for some rows only: seen once, a few or many times, or a class if the clone is expanded.

V: TRBV20-1
J: TRBJ2-5
size: few
CDR3: SARGTSGQETQY

V: TRBV6-2/TRBV6-3
J: TRBJ2-2
size: few
CDR3: ASRPSYRDRGHTGELF

V: TRBV5-6
J: TRBJ2-1
size: many
CDR3: ASSLARLARHEQF

V: TRBV28
J: TRBJ1-4
size: many
CDR3: ASIPLGGTTNEKLF

V: TRBV18
J: TRBJ2-7
size: many
CDR3: ASSPRRSYEQY

V: TRBV27
J: TRBJ1-1
size: NA
CDR3: ASSLSRTKNTEAF

V: TRBV11-3
J: TRBJ2-1
size: few
CDR3: ASSLARTSGRAISEQF

V: TRBV12-3/TRBV12-4
J: TRBJ1-5
size: many
CDR3: ASSLWEGGNQPQH

V: TRBV6-5
J: TRBJ2-7
size: NA
CDR3: ASSYRDLFFYEQY

V: TRBV2
J: TRBJ2-2
size: many
CDR3: ASITGTVPGELF

V: TRBV12-3/TRBV12-4
J: TRBJ2-2
size: many
CDR3: ASTGQRGGELF

V: TRBV11-2
J: TRBJ2-7
size: NA
CDR3: ASSHGDSTYEQH

V: TRBV28
J: TRBJ2-1
size: few
CDR3: ASTGHNYNEQF

V: TRBV6-2/TRBV6-3
J: TRBJ1-1
size: NA
CDR3: ASRYRQMNTEAF

V: TRBV12-3/TRBV12-4
J: TRBJ2-5
size: many
CDR3: ASSLLGNQETQY

V: TRBV3-1
J: TRBJ2-5
size: many
CDR3: ASSQPPSGGETQY

V: TRBV30
J: TRBJ1-1
size: many
CDR3: AWSVNARGLAF

V: TRBV12-3/TRBV12-4
J: TRBJ2-3
size: many
CDR3: ASSLKTGGPTDTQY

V: TRBV7-8
J: TRBJ2-7
size: NA
CDR3: ASSTRTSGREYEQY

V: TRBV30
J: TRBJ1-5
size: many
CDR3: AWSEWSNQPQH

V: TRBV28
J: TRBJ1-4
size: many
CDR3: ASGAGTPREKLF

V: TRBV4-2
J: TRBJ2-3
size: NA
CDR3: ASSHDREGRDTQY

V: TRBV29-1
J: TRBJ1-1
size: NA
CDR3: GVLPGSTEAF

V: TRBV20-1
J: TRBJ2-1
size: NA
CDR3: SASPGTSGSIEQF

V: TRBV7-9
J: TRBJ2-5
size: many
CDR3: ASSPRGGVEETQY

V: TRBV7-9
J: TRBJ2-1
size: many
CDR3: ASSPAGGPSYNEQF

V: TRBV6-2/TRBV6-3
J: TRBJ1-1
size: many
CDR3: ASSKFLRGQTEAF